The entry below gives a single T cell receptor (beta chain) sequence along with its context. Its antigen is undetermined. The entry originates in a study of a mutant IDH1 vaccine in newly diagnosed glioma. Across the whole study: Before enrollment, the patients had been treated with radiotherapy alone, temozolomide alone, or both together. Most of them had received both. V12 fell at week 35 and V13, the study end, at week 47.

The CDR3 runs to 15 residues. Germline V lookup: CDR1 LNHNV, CDR2 YYDKDF (reference sequence). The ends lost 0 bases at V and 8 bases at J; junction bases unmatched: 7. As for time point: week 35, safety follow-up. Topical imiquimod was applied with each vaccine dose, which held 300 ug of mutant IDH1 20-mer peptide. Donors harbored newly found WHO grade 3 or 4 IDH1-mutant, ATRX-lost astrocytomas. Assay used: immunoSEQ multiplex PCR; TCRdb lists only in-frame clones, some missing. The data contain fewer than 45,000 clones, over 75% of them singletons. This clonotype was sampled from a man between 40 and 49 years old with glioma. Specimen: PBMCs, collected from a glioma patient whose treatment included an IDH1 peptide vaccine. The V call is TRBV15, the J call TRBJ2-1; 7 bases match TRBD1. In DNA, the CDR3 is TGTGCCACCAGCAGAGATGTAACAGGGGCAGATGAGCAGTTCTTC. As protein: CATSRDVTGADEQFF.